Presented here are 13 T cell receptor beta chains from one specimen sequenced in a study of Ad26.COV2.S vaccination and SARS-CoV-2 variants. The treatment: some 20 received Ad26.COV2.S at low or high dose, single or two shots; about 5 received placebo; per-sample allocation not given. The samples were gathered on day 63 after the first injection of vaccine or placebo. The table came from immunoSEQ multiplex PCR; TCRdb's copy has only in-frame clones and leaves some out. The data hold a few hundred thousand clones, with around 86% observed a single time. This material consisted of peripheral blood, taken in a trial of Ad26.COV2.S vaccine versus placebo. Source of these receptors: a person aged 18 to 59 who received the Ad26.COV2.S COVID-19 vaccine or a placebo.

The genes are TRBV29-1 and TRBJ1-2; unclear D gene. The V end was cut by 2 bases, the J end by 0 bases, with 10 bases between. The germline V gene encodes CDR1 SQVTM and CDR2 ANQGSEA. This CDR3 comprises 14 residues. The CDR3 nucleotides read TGCAGCGTTGAAACGAGACATCCTAACTATGGCTACACCTTC. This codes for CSVETRHPNYGYTF.

In nucleotides, the CDR3 is TGTGCCAGCAGTTCCGGGGACAGGGTATGGGATGAGCAGTTCTTC. It encodes CASSSGDRVWDEQFF. The chain is built from TRBV6-5 and TRBJ2-1; 9 nucleotides match TRBD1. The CDR3 has 15 residues. V dropped 4 bases and J dropped 8; count of bases not matched to a gene: 9. Per germline, CDR1 MNHEY and CDR2 SVGAGI.

The V and J genes are TRBV6-1 and TRBJ1-4; D might be TRBD1 (5 bases). With 3 bases removed from V and 4 bases from J, the gap between germline ends came to 12 bases. Germline CDR1 reads MNHNS; CDR2 reads SASEGT. The CDR3 runs 15 residues. The CDR3 nucleotides are TGTGCCAGCAGTGAGCGAGGGGCCGTTAATGAAAAACTGTTTTTT. Translated, it gives CASSERGAVNEKLFF.

V is TRBV9 and J is TRBJ2-2; perhaps TRBD1 as D (5 bases). CDR1 SGDLS and CDR2 YYNGEE come from the germline V gene. V lost 4 bases, J lost 5 bases, and 9 bases lay in between. The CDR3 totals 13 residues. The chain's CDR3 is CASSPQGTGELFF. The CDR3, as DNA: TGTGCCAGCAGCCCGCAGGGAACCGGGGAGCTGTTTTTT. Filled out from reference TRBV9 and TRBJ2-2, the complete variable domain reads DSGVTQTPKHLITATGQRVTLRCSPRSGDLSVYWYQQSLDQGLQFLIQYYNGEERAKGNILERFSAQQFPDLHSELNLSSLELGDSALYFCASSPQGTGELFFGEGSRLTVL.

CDR3 bases: TGTGCCACCAGCAGAGATCTTGGGTTTGGGACAGGCACAGATACGCAGTATTTT. Translated: CATSRDLGFGTGTDTQYF. This rearrangement joins TRBV15 to TRBJ2-3; 7 positions match TRBD1. V shed 0 bases, J shed 1 base, and the junction held 10 bases outside the gene matches. The CDR3 is made up of 18 amino acids. Per germline, CDR1 LNHNV and CDR2 YYDKDF (reference sequence).

The chain employs TRBV19 and TRBJ1-1; the match to TRBD1 covers 9 bases. The CDR3 is made up of 16 amino acids. CDR1 and CDR2 (germline): LNHDA, SQIVND (reference sequence). After removal of 9 bases from V and 1 base from J, the junction contained 12 bases not matched to a gene. The CDR3 coding sequence is TGTGCCAGCCGAACAACAGGGGGCCTGGGGAACACTGAAGCTTTCTTT. It specifies CASRTTGGLGNTEAFF.

The chain joins TRBV5-8 to TRBJ1-1; 7 bases match TRBD1. Germline V CDR1 and CDR2: SGHTS, YDEGEE. V gave up 3 bases and J gave up 4 bases; unmatched junction bases: 9. CDR3 length: 15 amino acids. CDR3 sequence reads: CASSSLGTASTEAFF. CDR3 nucleotide sequence: TGTGCCAGCAGCTCCCTCGGGACAGCGTCCACTGAAGCTTTCTTT.

Many counts were recorded for this clone. The chain employs TRBV6-1 and TRBJ1-5; TRBD1 aligns across 11 bases. The CDR3 contains 15 residues. The V gene end was trimmed by 1 base and the J gene end by 7 bases; junction bases not matched to a gene: 3. Germline CDR1 is MNHNS and CDR2 is SASEGT. The CDR3 coding sequence is TGTGCCAGCAGTGAAGGGGACAGGGGGGACCAGCCCCAGCATTTT. This encodes CASSEGDRGDQPQHF.

This clone was observed a handful of times. The chain has TRBV9 and TRBJ1-1, with D perhaps TRBD1 (6 bases). CDR1 is SGDLS, CDR2 YYNGEE, per germline. V lost 1 base and J lost 1, with 11 bases in between. CDR3 length: 15 residues. The DNA of the CDR3 is TGTGCCAGCAGCGTAACATCACAGGGGAACACTGAAGCTTTCTTT. Encoded protein: CASSVTSQGNTEAFF.

This rearrangement joins TRBV4-3 to TRBJ1-1; TRBD1 agrees at 7 bases. The CDR3 has 14 amino acids. Germline CDR1 LGHNA, CDR2 YSLEER. J lost 4 bases, V lost 3 bases, and 5 bases had no gene match. CDR3 DNA sequence: TGCGCCAGCAGCCATCAGGGGGTGGTCACTGAAGCTTTCTTT. Translated, it gives CASSHQGVVTEAFF.

This clone occurred a few times. Different DNA sequences within this sample yield the same CDR3. CDR3 amino acids: CAWRGSYNSPLHF. CDR3 nucleotide sequence: TGTGCCTGGAGGGGTTCCTATAATTCACCCCTCCACTTT. This chain connects TRBV30 to TRBJ1-6; no clear D gene. Trimming took off 3 bases at V and 1 base at J, with 4 bases between the two ends. Germline V gene data show CDR1 as GTSNPN and CDR2 as SVGIG (reference sequence). The CDR3 runs to 13 residues.

The chain employs TRBV29-1 and TRBJ2-3; D not resolved. Germline CDR1 is SQVTM and CDR2 is ANQGSEA. CDR3 length: 15 amino acids. V was cut by 3 bases and J by 0 bases, with 13 bases left in between. Written as DNA, the CDR3 is TGCAGCGTTGAGTCTGGCGGCCCTAGCACAGATACGCAGTATTTT. Translation: CSVESGGPSTDTQYF.

This chain links TRBV2 with TRBJ2-7, with D maybe TRBD2 (5 bases). This CDR3 has 12 amino acids. With 5 bases removed from V and 6 bases from J, the gap between germline ends came to 11 bases. Per germline, CDR1 SNHLY and CDR2 FYNNEI. In nucleotides, the CDR3 is TGTGCCAGCAGTTTGAGGGATGGCGAGCAGTACTTC. This gives the protein CASSLRDGEQYF. The full variable domain, with the rest looked up from reference TRBV2 and TRBJ2-7, is EPEVTQTPSHQVTQMGQEVILRCVPISNHLYFYWYRQILGQKVEFLVSFYNNEISEKSEIFDDQFSVERPDGSNFTLKIRSTKLEDSAMYFCASSLRDGEQYFGPGTRLTVT.